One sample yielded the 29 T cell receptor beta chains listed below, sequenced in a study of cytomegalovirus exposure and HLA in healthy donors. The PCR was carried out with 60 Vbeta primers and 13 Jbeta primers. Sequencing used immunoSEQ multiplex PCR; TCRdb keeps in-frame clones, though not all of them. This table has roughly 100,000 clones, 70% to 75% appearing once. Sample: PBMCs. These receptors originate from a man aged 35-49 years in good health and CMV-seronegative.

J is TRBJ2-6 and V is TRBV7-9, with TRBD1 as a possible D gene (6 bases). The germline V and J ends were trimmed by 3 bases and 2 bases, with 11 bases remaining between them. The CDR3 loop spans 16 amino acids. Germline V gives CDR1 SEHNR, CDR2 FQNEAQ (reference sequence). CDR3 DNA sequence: TGTGCCAGCAGCTTCTTAGGACAGCCTGGGGCCAACGTCCTGACTTTC. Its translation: CASSFLGQPGANVLTF.

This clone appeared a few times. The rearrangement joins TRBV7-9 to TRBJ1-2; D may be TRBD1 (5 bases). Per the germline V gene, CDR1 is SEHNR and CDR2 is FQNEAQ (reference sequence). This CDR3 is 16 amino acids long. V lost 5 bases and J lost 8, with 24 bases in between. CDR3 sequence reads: CASSPEGGALLRGYTF. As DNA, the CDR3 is TGTGCCAGCAGCCCGGAGGGCGGGGCGCTCCTTCGCGGCTACACCTTC.

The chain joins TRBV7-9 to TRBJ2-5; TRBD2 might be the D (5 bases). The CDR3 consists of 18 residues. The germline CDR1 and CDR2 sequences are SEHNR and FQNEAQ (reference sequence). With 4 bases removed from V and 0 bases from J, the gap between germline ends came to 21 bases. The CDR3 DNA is TGTGCCAGCAGCTCAATTACCCCGGGCGACGGGGACCAAGAGACCCAGTACTTC. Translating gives CASSSITPGDGDQETQYF. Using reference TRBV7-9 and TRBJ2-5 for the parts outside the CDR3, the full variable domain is DTGVSQNPRHKITKRGQNVTFRCDPISEHNRLYWYRQTLGQGPEFLTYFQNEAQLEKSRLLSDRFSAERPKGSFSTLEIQRTEQGDSAMYLCASSSITPGDGDQETQYFGPGTRLLVL.

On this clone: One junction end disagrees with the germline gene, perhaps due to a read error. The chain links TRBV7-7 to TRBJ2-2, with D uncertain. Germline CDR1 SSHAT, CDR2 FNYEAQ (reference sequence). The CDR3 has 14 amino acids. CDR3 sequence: CASSLTVSAGELFF. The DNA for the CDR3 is TGTGCTAGCAGCTTAACGGTTTCCGCCGGGGAGCTGTTTTTT.

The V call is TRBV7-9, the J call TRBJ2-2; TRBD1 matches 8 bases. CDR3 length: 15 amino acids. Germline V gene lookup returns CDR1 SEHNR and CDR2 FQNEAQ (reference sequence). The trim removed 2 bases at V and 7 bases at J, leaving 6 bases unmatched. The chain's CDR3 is CASSLSRGLLGELFF. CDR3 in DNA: TGTGCCAGCAGCTTAAGCAGGGGGCTCCTCGGGGAGCTGTTTTTT.

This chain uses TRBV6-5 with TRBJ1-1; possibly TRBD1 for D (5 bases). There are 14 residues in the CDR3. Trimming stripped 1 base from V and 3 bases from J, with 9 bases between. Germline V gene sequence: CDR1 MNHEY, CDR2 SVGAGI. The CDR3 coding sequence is TGTGCCAGCAGTTACTACGGGGGGGACACTGAAGCTTTCTTT. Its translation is CASSYYGGDTEAFF.

The CDR3: CATSRETGGNQPQHF. CDR3 nucleotide sequence: TGTGCCACCAGCAGAGAAACAGGGGGGAATCAGCCCCAGCATTTT. The chain couples TRBV15 to TRBJ1-5, with TRBD1 identical over 8 bases. The germline V gene has CDR1 LNHNV and CDR2 YYDKDF (reference sequence). CDR3 length equals 15 residues. Unmatched junction bases numbered 2, after V lost 0 bases and J lost 4 bases.

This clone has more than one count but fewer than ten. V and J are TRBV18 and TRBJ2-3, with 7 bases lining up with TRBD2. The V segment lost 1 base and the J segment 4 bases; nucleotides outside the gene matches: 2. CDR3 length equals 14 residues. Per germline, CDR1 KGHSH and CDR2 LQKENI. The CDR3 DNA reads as TGTGCCAGCTCACCACAGCGGGGACCAGATACGCAGTATTTT. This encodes CASSPQRGPDTQYF.

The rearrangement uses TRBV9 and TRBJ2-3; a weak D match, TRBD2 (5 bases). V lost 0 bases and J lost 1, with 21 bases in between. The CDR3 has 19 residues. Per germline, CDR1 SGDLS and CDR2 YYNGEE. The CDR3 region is CASSVAYGESGWGTDTQYF. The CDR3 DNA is TGTGCCAGCAGCGTAGCTTATGGGGAAAGCGGATGGGGCACAGATACGCAGTATTTT.

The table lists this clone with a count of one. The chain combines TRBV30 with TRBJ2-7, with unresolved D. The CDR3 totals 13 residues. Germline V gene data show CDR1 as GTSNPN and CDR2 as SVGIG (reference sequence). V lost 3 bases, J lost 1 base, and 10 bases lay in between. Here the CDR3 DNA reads TGTGCCTGGAGGGTTTGGAGATCCTACGAGCAGTACTTC. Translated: CAWRVWRSYEQYF.

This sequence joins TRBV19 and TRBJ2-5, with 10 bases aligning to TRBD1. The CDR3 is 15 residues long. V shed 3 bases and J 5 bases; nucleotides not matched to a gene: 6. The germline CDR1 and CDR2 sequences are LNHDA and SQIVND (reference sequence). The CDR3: CASSIRQGARETQYF. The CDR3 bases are TGTGCCAGTAGTATCCGACAGGGGGCTCGGGAGACCCAGTACTTC.

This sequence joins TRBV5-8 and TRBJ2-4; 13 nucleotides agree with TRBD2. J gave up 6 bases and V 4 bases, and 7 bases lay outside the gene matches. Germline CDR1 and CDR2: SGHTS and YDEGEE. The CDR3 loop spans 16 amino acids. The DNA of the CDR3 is TGTGCCAGCAGCCCGGAGGGACTAGCGGGGACAAACATTCAGTACTTC. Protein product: CASSPEGLAGTNIQYF.

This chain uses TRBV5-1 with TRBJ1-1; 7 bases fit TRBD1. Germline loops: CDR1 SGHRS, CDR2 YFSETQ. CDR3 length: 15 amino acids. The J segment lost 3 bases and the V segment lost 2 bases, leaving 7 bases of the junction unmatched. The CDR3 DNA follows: TGCGCCAGCAGCTTAGGTTGGGACAGTTACACTGAAGCTTTCTTT. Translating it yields CASSLGWDSYTEAFF.

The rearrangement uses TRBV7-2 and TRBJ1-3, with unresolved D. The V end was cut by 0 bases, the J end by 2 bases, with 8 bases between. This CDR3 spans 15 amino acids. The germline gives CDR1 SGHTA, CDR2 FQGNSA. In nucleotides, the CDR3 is TGTGCCAGCAGCTTAGCTTTGTCCACTGGAAACACCATATATTTT. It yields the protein CASSLALSTGNTIYF.

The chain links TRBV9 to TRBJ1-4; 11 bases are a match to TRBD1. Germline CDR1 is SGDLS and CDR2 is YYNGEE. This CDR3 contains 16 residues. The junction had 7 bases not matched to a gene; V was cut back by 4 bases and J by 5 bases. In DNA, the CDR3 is TGTGCCAGCAGCCTGGACAGGGGGCTACAAAATGAAAAACTGTTTTTT. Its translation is CASSLDRGLQNEKLFF. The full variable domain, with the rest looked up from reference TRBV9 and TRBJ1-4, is DSGVTQTPKHLITATGQRVTLRCSPRSGDLSVYWYQQSLDQGLQFLIQYYNGEERAKGNILERFSAQQFPDLHSELNLSSLELGDSALYFCASSLDRGLQNEKLFFGSGTQLSVL.

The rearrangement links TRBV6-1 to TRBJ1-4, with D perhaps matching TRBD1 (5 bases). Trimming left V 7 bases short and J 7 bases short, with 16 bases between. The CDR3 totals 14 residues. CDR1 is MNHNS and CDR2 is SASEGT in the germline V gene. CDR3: CASTRGSTGEKLFF. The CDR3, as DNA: TGTGCCAGCACCCGGGGGAGTACTGGTGAAAAACTGTTTTTT.

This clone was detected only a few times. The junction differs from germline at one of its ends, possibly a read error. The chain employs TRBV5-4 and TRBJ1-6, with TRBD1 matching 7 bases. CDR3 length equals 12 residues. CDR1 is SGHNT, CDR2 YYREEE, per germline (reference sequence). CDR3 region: CASSLRRDRVPF. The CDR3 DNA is TGTGCCAGCAGCTTGAGGCGAGACAGGGTGCCCTTT.

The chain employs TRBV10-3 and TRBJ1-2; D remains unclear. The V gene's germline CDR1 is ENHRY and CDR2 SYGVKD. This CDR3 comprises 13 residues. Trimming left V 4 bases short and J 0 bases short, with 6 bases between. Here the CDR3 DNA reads TGTGCCATCAGTGGCGGCTCTAACTATGGCTACACCTTC. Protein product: CAISGGSNYGYTF.

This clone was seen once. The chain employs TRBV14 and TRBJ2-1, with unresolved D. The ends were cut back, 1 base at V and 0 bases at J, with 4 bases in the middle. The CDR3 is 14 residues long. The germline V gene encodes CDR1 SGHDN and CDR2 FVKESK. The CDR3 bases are TGTGCCAGCAGCCAAGTCCTCTCCTACAATGAGCAGTTCTTC. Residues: CASSQVLSYNEQFF.

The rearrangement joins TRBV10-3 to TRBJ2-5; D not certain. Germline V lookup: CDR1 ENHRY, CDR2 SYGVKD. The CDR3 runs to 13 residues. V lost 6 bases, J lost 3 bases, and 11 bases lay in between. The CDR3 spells CAIRRSEEETQYF. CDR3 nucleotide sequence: TGTGCCATCAGAAGAAGCGAGGAAGAGACCCAGTACTTC.

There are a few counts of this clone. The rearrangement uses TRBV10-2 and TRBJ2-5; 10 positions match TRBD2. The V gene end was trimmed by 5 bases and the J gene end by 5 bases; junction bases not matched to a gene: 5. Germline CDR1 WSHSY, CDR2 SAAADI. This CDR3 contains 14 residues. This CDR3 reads CASSSSGRGETQYF. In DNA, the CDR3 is TGCGCCAGCAGTTCTAGCGGGAGAGGGGAGACCCAGTACTTC.

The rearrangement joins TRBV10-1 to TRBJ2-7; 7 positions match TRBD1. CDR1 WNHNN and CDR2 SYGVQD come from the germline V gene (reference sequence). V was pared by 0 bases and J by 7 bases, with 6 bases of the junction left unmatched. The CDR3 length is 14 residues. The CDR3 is CASSESEGAEEQYF. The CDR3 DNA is TGCGCCAGCAGTGAGTCTGAGGGGGCGGAGGAGCAGTACTTC.

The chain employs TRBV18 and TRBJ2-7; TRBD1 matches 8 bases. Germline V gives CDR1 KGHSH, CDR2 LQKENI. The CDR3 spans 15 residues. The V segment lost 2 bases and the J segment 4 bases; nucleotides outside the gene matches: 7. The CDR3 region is CASSPIGQGLYEQYF. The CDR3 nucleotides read TGTGCCAGCTCACCAATTGGACAGGGCCTTTACGAGCAGTACTTC. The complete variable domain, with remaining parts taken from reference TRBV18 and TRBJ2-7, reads NAGVMQNPRHLVRRRGQEARLRCSPMKGHSHVYWYRQLPEEGLKFMVYLQKENIIDESGMPKERFSAEFPKEGPSILRIQQVVRGDSAAYFCASSPIGQGLYEQYFGPGTRLTVT.

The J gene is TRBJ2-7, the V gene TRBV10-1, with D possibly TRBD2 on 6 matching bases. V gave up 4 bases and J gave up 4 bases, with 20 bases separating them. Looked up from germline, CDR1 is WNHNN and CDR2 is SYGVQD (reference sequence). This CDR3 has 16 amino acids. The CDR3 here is CASSGGPGLSQYEQYF. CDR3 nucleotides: TGCGCCAGCAGTGGGGGTCCGGGACTCTCCCAGTACGAGCAGTACTTC.

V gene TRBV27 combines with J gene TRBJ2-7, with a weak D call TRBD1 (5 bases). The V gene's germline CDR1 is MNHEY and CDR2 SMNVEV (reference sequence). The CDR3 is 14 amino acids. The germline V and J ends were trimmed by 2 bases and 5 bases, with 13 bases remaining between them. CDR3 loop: CASSLDPGSDEQYF. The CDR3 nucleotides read TGTGCCAGCAGTTTAGACCCAGGGTCCGACGAGCAGTACTTC.

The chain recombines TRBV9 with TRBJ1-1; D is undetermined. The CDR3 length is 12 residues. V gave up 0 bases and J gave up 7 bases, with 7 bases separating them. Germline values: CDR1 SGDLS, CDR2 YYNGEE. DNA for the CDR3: TGTGCCAGCAGCGTAGATGAGGGTGAAGCTTTCTTT. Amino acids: CASSVDEGEAFF.

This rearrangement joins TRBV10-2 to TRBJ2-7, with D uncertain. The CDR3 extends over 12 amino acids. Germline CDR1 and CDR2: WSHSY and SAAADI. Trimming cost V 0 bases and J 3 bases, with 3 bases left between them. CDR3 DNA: TGCGCCAGCAGTGAGTCCGGCTACGAGCAGTACTTC. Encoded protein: CASSESGYEQYF.

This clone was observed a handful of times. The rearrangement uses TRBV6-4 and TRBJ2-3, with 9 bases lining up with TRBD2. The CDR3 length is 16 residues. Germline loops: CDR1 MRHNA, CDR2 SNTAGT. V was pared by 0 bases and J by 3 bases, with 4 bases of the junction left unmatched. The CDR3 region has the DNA TGTGCCAGCAGTGACTCGAGTAGCGGGAGTACAGATACGCAGTATTTT. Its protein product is CASSDSSSGSTDTQYF.

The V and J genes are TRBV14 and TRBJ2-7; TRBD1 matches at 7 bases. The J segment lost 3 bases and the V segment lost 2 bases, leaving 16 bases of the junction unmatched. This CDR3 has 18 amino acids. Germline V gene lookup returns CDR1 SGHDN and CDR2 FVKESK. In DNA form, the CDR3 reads TGTGCCAGCAGCCAACAAGGGGGCACCCCGGCCGAGGGCTACGAGCAGTACTTC. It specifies CASSQQGGTPAEGYEQYF. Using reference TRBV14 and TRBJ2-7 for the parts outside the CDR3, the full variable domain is EAGVTQFPSHSVIEKGQTVTLRCDPISGHDNLYWYRRVMGKEIKFLLHFVKESKQDESGMPNNRFLAERTGGTYSTLKVQPAELEDSGVYFCASSQQGGTPAEGYEQYFGPGTRLTVT.